A single sample gave rise to the 22 T cell receptor beta chains below, sequenced in a study of blood T cell repertoires in COVID-19. Here immunoSEQ multiplex PCR was the method, and the copy in TCRdb shows in-frame clones only, minus some. The repertoire holds fewer than 250,000 clones, with 84% as singletons. Source material: peripheral blood. Source of these receptors: a woman aged 80 or older with COVID-19, enrolled during active disease.

The rearrangement uses TRBV7-6 and TRBJ2-7; 11 nucleotides agree with TRBD2. The CDR3 has 15 amino acids. The germline gives CDR1 SGHVS, CDR2 FNYEAQ. With V trimmed by 3 bases and J by 6 bases, 7 bases remained unmatched. CDR3 sequence reads: CASSFSGGGRGEQYF. DNA of the CDR3: TGTGCCAGCAGCTTTAGCGGGGGGGGACGAGGCGAGCAGTACTTC.

There are a few counts of this clone. The chain is built from TRBV7-2 and TRBJ2-7, with 10 bases lining up with TRBD2. Looked up from germline, CDR1 is SGHTA and CDR2 is FQGNSA. The V segment lost 4 bases and the J segment 2 bases; nucleotides outside the gene matches: 8. This CDR3 contains 16 residues. The CDR3 bases are TGTGCCAGCAGCTCCACTTCCAGCGGGGGGGCCTACGAGCAGTACTTC. It codes for CASSSTSSGGAYEQYF.

J is TRBJ2-3 and V is TRBV5-1; D is undetermined. This CDR3 comprises 14 residues. Germline-derived CDR1 and CDR2 are SGHRS and YFSETQ. V dropped 0 bases and J dropped 4 bases, with 9 bases sitting between them. The CDR3 spells CASSLGSVSDTQYF. CDR3 nucleotides: TGCGCCAGCAGCTTGGGTAGTGTCTCAGATACGCAGTATTTT. The full variable domain, its missing parts supplied by reference TRBV5-1 and TRBJ2-3, is KAGVTQTPRYLIKTRGQQVTLSCSPISGHRSVSWYQQTPGQGLQFLFEYFSETQRNKGNFPGRFSGRQFSNSRSEMNVSTLELGDSALYLCASSLGSVSDTQYFGPGTRLTVL.

This clone was found once. V and J are TRBV5-1 and TRBJ2-7; D might be TRBD2 (7 bases). The CDR3 length is 14 residues. The V and J ends lost 2 bases and 7 bases respectively, with 16 bases between them. Germline CDR1 and CDR2: SGHRS and YFSETQ. The DNA of the CDR3 is TGCGCCAGCAGCTTTGGGGGGGGGCCGAGGGAGCAGTACTTC. Protein sequence: CASSFGGGPREQYF.

This clone was seen just once. This chain links TRBV23-1 with TRBJ2-3; 9 bases agree with TRBD1. TRBV23-1 is labeled an ORF, and its function is uncertain. The CDR3 totals 17 residues. V was pared by 3 bases and J by 1 base, with 8 bases of the junction left unmatched. The chain's CDR3 is CASSHLGQGVCTDTQYF. CDR3 DNA: TGCGCCAGCAGTCACTTGGGACAGGGAGTTTGCACAGATACGCAGTATTTT.

This clone was counted between two and nine times. The V gene is TRBV14, the J gene TRBJ2-2, with D uncertain. The CDR3 extends over 14 amino acids. Germline V lookup: CDR1 SGHDN, CDR2 FVKESK. Trimming removed 1 base from V and 5 bases from J, with 8 bases in between. The CDR3 region has the DNA TGTGCCAGCAGCCAAGCGAGTTTAACCGGGGAGCTGTTTTTT. This sequence encodes CASSQASLTGELFF.

The count of this clone is one. The chain combines TRBV6-2 or TRBV6-3 with TRBJ2-5; D not certain. The CDR3 loop spans 15 amino acids. The V gene's germline CDR1 is MNHEY and CDR2 SVGEGT. V was shortened by 0 bases and J by 1 base, with 9 bases between the two germline ends. The CDR3: CASSYSMEFQETQYF. The CDR3 DNA sequence: TGTGCCAGCAGTTACTCGATGGAGTTCCAAGAGACCCAGTACTTC.

The J gene is TRBJ2-3, the V gene TRBV6-1; possible D gene TRBD2, 6 bases. Trimming removed 4 bases from V and 0 bases from J, with 17 bases in between. This CDR3 has 17 amino acids. CDR1 and CDR2 from the germline V gene are MNHNS and SASEGT. The CDR3 is CASSVDRLGGSTDTQYF. The CDR3 nucleotides read TGTGCCAGCAGTGTAGATAGGCTTGGGGGGAGCACAGATACGCAGTATTTT.

The chain uses TRBV9 and TRBJ2-2; maybe TRBD2 (5 bases). Germline V gives CDR1 SGDLS, CDR2 YYNGEE. The V end was cut by 0 bases, the J end by 6 bases, with 15 bases between. The CDR3 runs 16 residues. CDR3 residues: CASSVVGPGIPGELFF. In DNA, the CDR3 is TGTGCCAGCAGCGTAGTGGGCCCGGGGATTCCCGGGGAGCTGTTTTTT.

Remarks on this clone: The sample carries other DNA sequences with the same CDR3. The V gene is TRBV28, the J gene TRBJ2-1; D may be TRBD1 (6 bases). The ends were cut back, 4 bases at V and 3 bases at J, with 10 bases in the middle. CDR1 and CDR2 (germline): MDHEN, SYDVKM. CDR3 length: 14 residues. DNA of the CDR3: TGTGCCAGCAGTTCCCCAGGGGACTACAATGAGCAGTTCTTC. Amino acid sequence: CASSSPGDYNEQFF.

The chain has TRBV5-1 and TRBJ2-5; TRBD1 matches at 8 bases. The V gene's germline CDR1 is SGHRS and CDR2 YFSETQ. V lost 3 bases, J lost 3 bases, and 4 bases stayed unmatched. The length of the CDR3 is 14 residues. The CDR3 DNA follows: TGCGCCAGCAGCTCGGCGACAGGGGAAGAGACCCAGTACTTC. It translates to CASSSATGEETQYF.

The chain's CDR3 is CASSWPGQGIPEAFF. The CDR3 region has the DNA TGCGCCAGCAGCTGGCCGGGACAGGGAATCCCTGAAGCTTTCTTT. This chain uses TRBV5-1 with TRBJ1-1; 9 bases align to TRBD1. Germline CDR1 and CDR2: SGHRS and YFSETQ. Trimming at V came to 3 bases and at J to 6 bases, leaving 9 bases not matched to a gene. The CDR3 consists of 15 residues.

CDR3 loop: CASSGQGAPEAFF. CDR3 bases: TGTGCCAGCAGCGGCCAGGGGGCCCCTGAAGCTTTCTTT. The J gene is TRBJ1-1, the V gene TRBV7-9; 8 bases agree with TRBD1. Trimming at V came to 5 bases and at J to 6 bases, leaving 5 bases not matched to a gene. The CDR3 consists of 13 residues. Looked up from germline, CDR1 is SEHNR and CDR2 is FQNEAQ (reference sequence).

This chain joins TRBV7-9 and TRBJ1-1; TRBD1 matches 7 bases. The J segment lost 1 base and the V segment lost 8 bases, leaving 4 bases of the junction unmatched. From germline, CDR1 is SEHNR and CDR2 FQNEAQ (reference sequence). The CDR3 runs to 13 residues. The CDR3 loop is CASSGQRNTEAFF. DNA of the CDR3: TGTGCCAGCTCGGGACAGAGGAACACTGAAGCTTTCTTT. Drawing the rest from reference TRBV7-9 and TRBJ1-1, the complete variable domain is DTGVSQNPRHKITKRGQNVTFRCDPISEHNRLYWYRQTLGQGPEFLTYFQNEAQLEKSRLLSDRFSAERPKGSFSTLEIQRTEQGDSAMYLCASSGQRNTEAFFGQGTRLTVV.

This chain joins TRBV28 and TRBJ2-3; 8 nucleotides match TRBD2. The CDR3 is 14 amino acids. Germline-derived CDR1 and CDR2 are MDHEN and SYDVKM. Losses at the gene ends were 10 bases for V and 4 bases for J; bases not matched to a gene: 10. CDR3 coding DNA: TGTGCCACCCATCGGGGGGGTTCTGCAGATACGCAGTATTTT. Translating it yields CATHRGGSADTQYF. Drawing the rest from reference TRBV28 and TRBJ2-3, the complete variable domain is DVKVTQSSRYLVKRTGEKVFLECVQDMDHENMFWYRQDPGLGLRLIYFSYDVKMKEKGDIPEGYSVSREKKERFSLILESASTNQTSMYLCATHRGGSADTQYFGPGTRLTVL.

This clone was counted between two and nine times. The chain is built from TRBV24-1 and TRBJ2-6, with 10 bases identical to TRBD1. V was pared by 4 bases and J by 6 bases, with 5 bases of the junction left unmatched. The CDR3 has 16 residues. CDR1 is KGHDR, CDR2 SFDVKD, per germline. The CDR3 protein is CATSDPGQGKANVLTF. The DNA of the CDR3 is TGTGCCACCAGTGACCCGGGACAGGGGAAGGCCAACGTCCTGACTTTC.

V is TRBV7-9 and J is TRBJ2-5; D unclear. Germline V gene lookup returns CDR1 SEHNR and CDR2 FQNEAQ (reference sequence). This CDR3 is 16 amino acids long. Trimming shortened V by 1 base and J by 5 bases, and 17 bases separated the two germline ends. The CDR3 is CASSLESLNAGETQYF. CDR3 nucleotide sequence: TGTGCCAGCAGCTTAGAGTCCCTTAACGCCGGGGAGACCCAGTACTTC.

V and J are TRBV6-2 or TRBV6-3 and TRBJ1-2, with D uncertain. Trimming shortened V by 4 bases and J by 7 bases, and 13 bases separated the two germline ends. Germline-derived CDR1 and CDR2 are MNHEY and SVGEGT. This CDR3 is built from 13 residues. CDR3 in DNA: TGTGCCAGCAGTTGGGCCAAGGAGGGTGGCTACACCTTC. It is translated as CASSWAKEGGYTF.

CDR3 loop: CSVPGRPEGYTQYF. CDR3 DNA sequence: TGCAGCGTACCCGGGAGGCCGGAGGGATATACGCAGTATTTT. The genes are TRBV29-1 and TRBJ2-3, with 7 bases aligning to TRBD2. The CDR3 length is 14 residues. V lost 6 bases to trimming and J lost 7 bases; unmatched junction nucleotides: 13. Germline V CDR1 and CDR2: SQVTM, ANQGSEA.

This sequence joins TRBV18 and TRBJ1-6; 12 nucleotides agree with TRBD1. Germline V gives CDR1 KGHSH, CDR2 LQKENI. The V segment lost 0 bases and the J segment 10 bases; nucleotides outside the gene matches: 4. There are 16 residues in the CDR3. CDR3 loop: CASSPPGQGARSPLHF. In DNA, the CDR3 is TGTGCCAGCTCACCACCGGGACAGGGGGCTCGATCACCCCTCCACTTT.

The chain is built from TRBV5-5 and TRBJ1-1; D is perhaps TRBD1 (6 bases). The germline V gene encodes CDR1 SGHKS and CDR2 YYEKEE (reference sequence). Trimming shortened V by 4 bases and J by 4 bases, and 20 bases separated the two germline ends. This CDR3 has 16 amino acids. The CDR3 is CASSLAGAGAITEAFF. In nucleotides, the CDR3 is TGTGCCAGCAGCCTGGCCGGGGCGGGGGCGATCACTGAAGCTTTCTTT.

V is TRBV20-1 and J is TRBJ1-1, with a weak D call TRBD1 (5 bases). Looked up from germline, CDR1 is DFQATT and CDR2 is SNEGSKA (reference sequence). V lost 6 bases, J lost 14 bases, and 13 bases lay in between. The CDR3 sequence is 9 residues long. The CDR3 DNA reads TGCAGTGCAGACAGTGAATCGTTCTTT. Residues: CSADSESFF.